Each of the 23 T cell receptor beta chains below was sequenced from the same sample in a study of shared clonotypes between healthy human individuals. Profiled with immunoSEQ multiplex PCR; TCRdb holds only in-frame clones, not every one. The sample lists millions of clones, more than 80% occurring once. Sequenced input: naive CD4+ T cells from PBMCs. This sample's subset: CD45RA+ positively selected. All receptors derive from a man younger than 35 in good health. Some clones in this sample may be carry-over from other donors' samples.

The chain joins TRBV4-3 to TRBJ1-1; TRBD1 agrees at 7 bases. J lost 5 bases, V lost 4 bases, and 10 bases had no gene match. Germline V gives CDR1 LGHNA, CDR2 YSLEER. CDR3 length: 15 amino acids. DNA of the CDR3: TGCGCCAGCAGCCGAGACCGACAGGGCGGAACTGAAGCTTTCTTT. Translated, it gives CASSRDRQGGTEAFF.

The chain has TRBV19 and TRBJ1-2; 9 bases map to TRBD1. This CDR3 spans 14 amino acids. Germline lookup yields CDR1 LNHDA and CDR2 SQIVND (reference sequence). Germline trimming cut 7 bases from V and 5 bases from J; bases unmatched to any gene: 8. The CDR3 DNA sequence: TGTGCCAGTAACAGGGGGCAAAACGCGTATGGCTACACCTTC. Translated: CASNRGQNAYGYTF.

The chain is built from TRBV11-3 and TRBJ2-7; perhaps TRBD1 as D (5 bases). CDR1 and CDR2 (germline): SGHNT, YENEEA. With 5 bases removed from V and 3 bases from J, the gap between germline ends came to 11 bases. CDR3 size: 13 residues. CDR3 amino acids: CASSHRQGYEQYF. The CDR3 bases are TGTGCCAGCAGCCACCGCCAGGGCTACGAGCAGTACTTC.

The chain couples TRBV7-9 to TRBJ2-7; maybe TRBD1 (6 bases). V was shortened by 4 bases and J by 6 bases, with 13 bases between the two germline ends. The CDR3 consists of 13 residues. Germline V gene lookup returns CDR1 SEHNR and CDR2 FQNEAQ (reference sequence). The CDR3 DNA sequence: TGTGCCAGCAGCTCCAAACAGGGATCCGAGCAGTACTTC. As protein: CASSSKQGSEQYF.

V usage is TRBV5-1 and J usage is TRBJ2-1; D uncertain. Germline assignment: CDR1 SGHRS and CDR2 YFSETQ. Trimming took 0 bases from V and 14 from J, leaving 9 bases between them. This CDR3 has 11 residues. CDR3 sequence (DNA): TGCGCCAGCAGCTTGGGACGGAGAGAGTTCTTC. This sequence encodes CASSLGRREFF.

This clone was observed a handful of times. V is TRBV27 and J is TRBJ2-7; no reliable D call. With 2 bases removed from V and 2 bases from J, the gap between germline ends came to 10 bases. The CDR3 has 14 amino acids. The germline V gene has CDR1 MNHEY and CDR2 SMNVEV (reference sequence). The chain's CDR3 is CASSLLGSAYEQYF. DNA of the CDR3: TGTGCCAGCAGTTTACTGGGCTCAGCCTACGAGCAGTACTTC.

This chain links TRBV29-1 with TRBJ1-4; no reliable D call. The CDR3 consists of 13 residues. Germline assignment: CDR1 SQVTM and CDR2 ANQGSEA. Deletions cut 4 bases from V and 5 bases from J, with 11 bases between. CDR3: CSVAAPTNEKLFF. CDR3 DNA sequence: TGCAGCGTTGCGGCTCCCACAAATGAAAAACTGTTTTTT.

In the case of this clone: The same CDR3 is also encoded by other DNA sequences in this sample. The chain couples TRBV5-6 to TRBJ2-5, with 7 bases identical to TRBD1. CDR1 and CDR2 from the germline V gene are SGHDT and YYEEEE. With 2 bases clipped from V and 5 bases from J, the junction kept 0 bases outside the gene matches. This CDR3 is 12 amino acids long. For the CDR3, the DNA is TGTGCCAGCAGCTTCAGGGGGGAGACCCAGTACTTC. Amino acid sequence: CASSFRGETQYF. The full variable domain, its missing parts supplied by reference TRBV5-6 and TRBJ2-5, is DAGVTQSPTHLIKTRGQQVTLRCSPKSGHDTVSWYQQALGQGPQFIFQYYEEEERQRGNFPDRFSGHQFPNYSSELNVNALLLGDSALYLCASSFRGETQYFGPGTRLLVL.

DNA for the CDR3: TGTGCCAGCAGCCGACTTCGGACGGGCGACTCCTACGAGCAGTACTTC. Amino acid sequence: CASSRLRTGDSYEQYF. This chain connects TRBV7-9 to TRBJ2-7, with D uncertain. With 5 bases removed from V and 0 bases from J, the gap between germline ends came to 17 bases. The CDR3 has 16 amino acids. Germline lookup yields CDR1 SEHNR and CDR2 FQNEAQ (reference sequence).

The CDR3 loop reads CASSSGQGADNEQFF. The CDR3 nucleotides read TGTGCCAGCAGCTCGGGACAGGGTGCGGACAATGAGCAGTTCTTC. The chain is built from TRBV11-3 and TRBJ2-1, with TRBD1 identical over 9 bases. The CDR3 covers 15 residues. The ends lost 4 bases at V and 5 bases at J; junction bases unmatched: 6. CDR1 and CDR2 (germline): SGHNT, YENEEA.

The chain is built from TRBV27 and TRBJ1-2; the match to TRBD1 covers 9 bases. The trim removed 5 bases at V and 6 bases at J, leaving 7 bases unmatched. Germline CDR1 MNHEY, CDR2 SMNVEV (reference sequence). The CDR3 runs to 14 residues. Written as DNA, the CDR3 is TGTGCCAGCAGTCGTAACACAGGGGGCGATGGCTACACCTTC. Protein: CASSRNTGGDGYTF.

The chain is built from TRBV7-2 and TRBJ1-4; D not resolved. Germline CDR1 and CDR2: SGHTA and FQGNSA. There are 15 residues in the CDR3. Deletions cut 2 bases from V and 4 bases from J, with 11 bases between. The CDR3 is CASSLRSNLNEKLFF. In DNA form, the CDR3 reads TGTGCCAGCAGCTTACGGTCTAACCTTAATGAAAAACTGTTTTTT. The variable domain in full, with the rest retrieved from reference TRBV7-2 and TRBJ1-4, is GAGVSQSPSNKVTEKGKDVELRCDPISGHTALYWYRQSLGQGLEFLIYFQGNSAPDKSGLPSDRFSAERTGGSVSTLTIQRTQQEDSAVYLCASSLRSNLNEKLFFGSGTQLSVL.

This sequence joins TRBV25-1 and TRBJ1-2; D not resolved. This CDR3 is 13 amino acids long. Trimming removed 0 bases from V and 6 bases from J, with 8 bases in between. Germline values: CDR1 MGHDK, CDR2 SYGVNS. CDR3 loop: CASSEYSSDGYTF. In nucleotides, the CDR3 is TGTGCCAGCAGTGAATACTCTTCGGATGGCTACACCTTC.

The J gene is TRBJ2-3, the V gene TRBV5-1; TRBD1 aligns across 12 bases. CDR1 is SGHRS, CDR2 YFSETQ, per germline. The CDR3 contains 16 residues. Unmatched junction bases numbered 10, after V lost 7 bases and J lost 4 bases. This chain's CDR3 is CASAGGGTGGPDTQYF. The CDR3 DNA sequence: TGCGCCAGCGCTGGAGGGGGGACAGGGGGCCCAGATACGCAGTATTTT.

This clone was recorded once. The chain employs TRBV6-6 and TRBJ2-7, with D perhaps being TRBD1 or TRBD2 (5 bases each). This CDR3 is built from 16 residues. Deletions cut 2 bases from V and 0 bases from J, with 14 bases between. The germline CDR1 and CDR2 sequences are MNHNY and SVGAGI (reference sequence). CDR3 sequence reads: CASSYGTFSSSYEQYF. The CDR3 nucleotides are TGTGCCAGCAGTTACGGGACGTTTTCGAGCTCCTACGAGCAGTACTTC.

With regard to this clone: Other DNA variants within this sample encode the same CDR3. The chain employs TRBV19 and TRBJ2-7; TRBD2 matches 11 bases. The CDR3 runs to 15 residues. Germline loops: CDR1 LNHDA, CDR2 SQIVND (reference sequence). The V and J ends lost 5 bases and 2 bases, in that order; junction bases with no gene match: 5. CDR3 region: CASSPLAGGAYEQYF. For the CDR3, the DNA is TGTGCCAGTAGTCCCCTAGCGGGAGGCGCCTACGAGCAGTACTTC. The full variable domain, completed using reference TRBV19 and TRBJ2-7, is DGGITQSPKYLFRKEGQNVTLSCEQNLNHDAMYWYRQDPGQGLRLIYYSQIVNDFQKGDIAEGYSVSREKKESFPLTVTSAQKNPTAFYLCASSPLAGGAYEQYFGPGTRLTVT.

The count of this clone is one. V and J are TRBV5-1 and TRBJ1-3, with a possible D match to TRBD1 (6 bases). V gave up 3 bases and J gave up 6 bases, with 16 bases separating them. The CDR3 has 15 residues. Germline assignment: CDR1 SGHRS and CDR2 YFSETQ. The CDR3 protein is CASSSYTGSENTIYF. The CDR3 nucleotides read TGCGCCAGCAGCTCATACACAGGGAGCGAAAACACCATATATTTT.

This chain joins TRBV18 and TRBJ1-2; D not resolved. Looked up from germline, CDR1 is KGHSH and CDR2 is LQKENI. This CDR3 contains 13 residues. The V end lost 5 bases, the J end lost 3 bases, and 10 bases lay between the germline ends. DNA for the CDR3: TGTGCCAGCTCATCATCACAAGACTATGGCTACACCTTC. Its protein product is CASSSSQDYGYTF.

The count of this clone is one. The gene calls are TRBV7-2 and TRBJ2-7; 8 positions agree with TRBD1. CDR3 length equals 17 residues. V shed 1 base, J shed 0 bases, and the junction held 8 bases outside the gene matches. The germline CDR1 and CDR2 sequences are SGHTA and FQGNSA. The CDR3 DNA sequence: TGTGCCAGCAGCTTAGGGGACAGGTTTTCACTCTCCTACGAGCAGTACTTC. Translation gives CASSLGDRFSLSYEQYF.

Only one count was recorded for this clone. The CDR3, as DNA: TGTGCCAGCAGCCCGGGACAGGGGAAAGAGACCCAGTACTTC. It encodes CASSPGQGKETQYF. The chain has TRBV6-5 and TRBJ2-5; TRBD1 matches 10 bases. V was clipped by 6 bases and J by 3 bases; unmatched bases: 4. The CDR3 is made up of 14 amino acids. The germline gives CDR1 MNHEY, CDR2 SVGAGI.

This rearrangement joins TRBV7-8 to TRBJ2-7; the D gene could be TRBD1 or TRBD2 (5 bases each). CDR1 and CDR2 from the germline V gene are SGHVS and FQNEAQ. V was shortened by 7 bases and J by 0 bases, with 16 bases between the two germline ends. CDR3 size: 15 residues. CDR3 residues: CASTLAPRDSYEQYF. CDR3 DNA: TGTGCCAGCACCCTAGCCCCCAGGGACTCCTACGAGCAGTACTTC.

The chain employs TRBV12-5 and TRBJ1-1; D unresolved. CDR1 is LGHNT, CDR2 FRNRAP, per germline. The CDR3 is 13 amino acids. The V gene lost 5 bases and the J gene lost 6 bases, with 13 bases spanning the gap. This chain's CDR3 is CASGIWLASEAFF. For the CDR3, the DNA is TGTGCTAGTGGTATCTGGTTGGCCTCTGAAGCTTTCTTT.

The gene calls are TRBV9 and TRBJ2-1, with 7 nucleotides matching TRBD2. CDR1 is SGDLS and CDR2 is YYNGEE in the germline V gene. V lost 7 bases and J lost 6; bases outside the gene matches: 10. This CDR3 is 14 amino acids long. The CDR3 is CASSRRTSLNEQFF. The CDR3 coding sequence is TGTGCCAGCTCCCGGAGGACTAGTCTCAATGAGCAGTTCTTC.